Shown below are 27 T cell receptor beta chains from a single sample sequenced in a study of shared clonotypes between healthy human individuals. Naive CD8 populations comprised CD45RO-negative cells positively selected for CCR7, excluding terminally differentiated effector memory CD45RA+ cells. Assay: immunoSEQ multiplex PCR; the TCRdb copy retains only in-frame clones and omits some. The repertoire consists of some 2.1 million clones, with approximately 92% occurring once and the leading ten covering 1.5% to 2%. Sequenced input: naive CD8+ T cells from PBMCs. The receptors were gathered from a man between 18 and 35 years old in good health. Some clones in this sample may be carry-over from other donors' samples.

This clone has a single count. The chain carries TRBV9 and TRBJ2-2; 12 bases fit TRBD2. Looked up from germline, CDR1 is SGDLS and CDR2 is YYNGEE. Unmatched junction bases numbered 4, after V lost 0 bases and J lost 4 bases. The CDR3 runs to 17 residues. CDR3 residues: CASSVALAGGRTGELFF. As DNA, the CDR3 is TGTGCCAGCAGCGTAGCTCTAGCGGGAGGGCGCACCGGGGAGCTGTTTTTT. Based on the CDR3 plus reference TRBV9 and TRBJ2-2, the full variable domain is DSGVTQTPKHLITATGQRVTLRCSPRSGDLSVYWYQQSLDQGLQFLIQYYNGEERAKGNILERFSAQQFPDLHSELNLSSLELGDSALYFCASSVALAGGRTGELFFGEGSRLTVL.

The V and J genes are TRBV2 and TRBJ2-3, with D unresolved. Trimming stripped 10 bases from V and 2 bases from J, with 10 bases between. The CDR3 sequence is 12 residues long. Germline CDR1 is SNHLY and CDR2 is FYNNEI. In nucleotides, the CDR3 is TGTGCCATCGACATCAACACAGATACGCAGTATTTT. As protein: CAIDINTDTQYF.

V gene TRBV29-1 combines with J gene TRBJ1-2; 10 nucleotides line up with TRBD1. Per germline, CDR1 SQVTM and CDR2 ANQGSEA. There are 15 residues in the CDR3. J lost 4 bases, V lost 0 bases, and 5 bases had no gene match. As DNA, the CDR3 is TGCAGCGTTGAAGATTTAGGGACAGGGGTCTATGGCTACACCTTC. It is translated as CSVEDLGTGVYGYTF.

As concerns this clone: The sample has other DNA sequences that encode this CDR3 too. V usage is TRBV5-1 and J usage is TRBJ2-7; D remains unclear. This CDR3 contains 12 residues. V lost 4 bases, J lost 5 bases, and 10 bases lay in between. Germline V gives CDR1 SGHRS, CDR2 YFSETQ. CDR3 loop: CASSLGRDEQYF. The DNA of the CDR3 is TGCGCCAGCAGCCTCGGACGGGACGAGCAGTACTTC.

This chain connects TRBV15 to TRBJ2-6, with D unclear. CDR1 is LNHNV, CDR2 YYDKDF, per germline (reference sequence). Between the trimmed V and J ends, which lost 3 bases and 5 bases, there was a span of 5 bases. The CDR3 totals 13 residues. CDR3 sequence: CATSSDWANVLTF. DNA for the CDR3: TGTGCCACCAGCAGCGATTGGGCCAACGTCCTGACTTTC.

This chain uses TRBV9 with TRBJ2-2, with D unresolved. Germline values: CDR1 SGDLS, CDR2 YYNGEE. The CDR3 totals 15 residues. V lost 8 bases to trimming and J lost 3 bases, with 17 bases between them. The CDR3 reads CASNPTLKDTGELFF. In nucleotides, the CDR3 is TGTGCCAGTAACCCCACCCTGAAGGACACCGGGGAGCTGTTTTTT.

This chain links TRBV7-6 with TRBJ2-7; perhaps TRBD2 as D (6 bases). In germline, CDR1 is SGHVS, CDR2 FNYEAQ. The CDR3 covers 14 residues. V lost 0 bases, J lost 4 bases, and 10 bases lay in between. CDR3 protein: CASSLAAGLYEQYF. CDR3 nucleotide sequence: TGTGCCAGCAGCTTAGCAGCGGGTCTATACGAGCAGTACTTC.

Note on this clone: The identical CDR3 is also encoded by other nucleotide sequences in the sample. The chain recombines TRBV4-1 with TRBJ2-7; either TRBD1 or TRBD2 may fit D (6 bases each). This CDR3 contains 15 residues. Germline V gene data show CDR1 as MGHRA and CDR2 as YSYEKL. V shed 0 bases and J shed 1 base, with 10 bases lying between them. CDR3 nucleotide sequence: TGCGCCAGCAGCCAAGAAGGGGGGCTGTCCTACGAGCAGTACTTC. Protein: CASSQEGGLSYEQYF.

This chain links TRBV5-1 with TRBJ2-1; 8 bases agree with TRBD1. Unmatched junction bases numbered 2, after V lost 9 bases and J lost 6 bases. CDR1 and CDR2 from the germline V gene are SGHRS and YFSETQ. This CDR3 is 11 amino acids long. The CDR3 protein is CATQGANEQFF. The DNA for the CDR3 is TGCGCCACTCAGGGGGCCAATGAGCAGTTCTTC.

This clone is a singleton in its sample. The chain combines TRBV6-5 with TRBJ2-1, with 8 bases matching TRBD2. Germline V gene data show CDR1 as MNHEY and CDR2 as SVGAGI. Unmatched junction bases numbered 4, after V lost 8 bases and J lost 4 bases. The CDR3 loop spans 13 amino acids. CDR3 region: CASSGGSYNEQFF. The DNA of the CDR3 is TGTGCCAGCTCGGGGGGGTCGTACAATGAGCAGTTCTTC.

A single count supports this clone. The rearrangement links TRBV4-1 to TRBJ2-2; 10 nucleotides align to TRBD2. This CDR3 spans 17 amino acids. The germline V gene encodes CDR1 MGHRA and CDR2 YSYEKL. The trim removed 1 base at V and 4 bases at J, leaving 6 bases unmatched. The CDR3 DNA is TGCGCCAGCAGCCAAGTGAAGCGGGAGGGTGGCACCGGGGAGCTGTTTTTT. It specifies CASSQVKREGGTGELFF.

Comments on this clone: The sample contains more than one DNA sequence encoding this CDR3. The V and J genes are TRBV5-4 and TRBJ1-1; 7 bases align to TRBD1. The CDR3 spans 13 residues. The germline V gene has CDR1 SGHNT and CDR2 YYREEE (reference sequence). V dropped 2 bases and J dropped 5; count of bases not matched to a gene: 3. The CDR3 DNA sequence: TGTGCCAGCAGCTTAGGCAGGGGGACTGAAGCTTTCTTT. It is translated as CASSLGRGTEAFF.

The CDR3 reads CASSSRVTYNEQFF. CDR3 DNA sequence: TGTGCCAGCAGTTCAAGGGTTACCTACAATGAGCAGTTCTTC. The chain joins TRBV27 to TRBJ2-1; D is unresolved. Germline values: CDR1 MNHEY, CDR2 SMNVEV (reference sequence). CDR3 length equals 14 residues. Trimming pared 4 bases from V and 2 bases from J, leaving 9 bases between.

The chain recombines TRBV4-2 with TRBJ1-5, with D tentatively TRBD1 (5 bases). From germline, CDR1 is LGHNA and CDR2 YNFKEQ. The CDR3 totals 14 residues. Trimming removed 3 bases at V and 6 bases at J, with 12 bases between. The CDR3 DNA follows: TGTGCCAGCAGCCACAAAGCGGGGGGTCAGCCCCAGCATTTT. Translated, it gives CASSHKAGGQPQHF.

V gene TRBV27 combines with J gene TRBJ2-3; the D gene could be TRBD1 or TRBD2 (5 bases each). V was clipped by 6 bases and J by 1 base, with 17 bases between them. The V gene's germline CDR1 is MNHEY and CDR2 SMNVEV (reference sequence). The CDR3 extends over 16 amino acids. The CDR3 DNA is TGTGCCAGCAGCCTACACCCTAGGGGAGGCACAGATACGCAGTATTTT. Amino acids: CASSLHPRGGTDTQYF.

Concerning this clone: A read error may account for a junction end that differs from germline. Other nucleotide sequences in the sample specify the same CDR3. The V and J genes are TRBV7-9 and TRBJ2-1; no reliable D call. The V gene's germline CDR1 is SEHNR and CDR2 FQNEAQ (reference sequence). CDR3 length: 15 residues. The CDR3 sequence is CASRIRVGLGDEQFF. The CDR3 DNA reads as TGTGCCAGCAGAATTAGAGTAGGCCTTGGGGATGAGCAATTCTTC.

Of note for this clone: The identical CDR3 is also encoded by other nucleotide sequences in the sample. This chain links TRBV7-9 with TRBJ2-5; 8 bases are a match to TRBD2. Germline-derived CDR1 and CDR2 are SEHNR and FQNEAQ (reference sequence). This CDR3 spans 14 amino acids. V trimming: 5 bases; J trimming: 4 bases; junction bases outside the gene matches: 6. In DNA, the CDR3 is TGTGCCAGCAGCCCCCGGGAGGGCCGAGAGACCCAGTACTTC. It specifies CASSPREGRETQYF.

This clone was seen only once. V is TRBV5-6 and J is TRBJ2-7, with D unclear. V was trimmed by 1 base and J by 3 bases, leaving 8 bases between them. The CDR3 totals 13 residues. Germline V CDR1 and CDR2: SGHDT, YYEEEE. The CDR3 spells CASSLYQDYEQYF. CDR3 in DNA: TGTGCCAGCAGCTTGTATCAGGACTACGAGCAGTACTTC.

The rearrangement uses TRBV10-3 and TRBJ2-7; 9 nucleotides line up with TRBD2. V lost 0 bases, J lost 4 bases, and 16 bases stayed unmatched. This CDR3 comprises 19 residues. From germline, CDR1 is ENHRY and CDR2 SYGVKD. The CDR3 sequence: CAISESIRGEPSGIYEQYF. The CDR3 DNA sequence: TGTGCCATCAGTGAGTCGATAAGGGGTGAGCCTAGCGGGATTTACGAGCAGTACTTC.

This chain links TRBV13 with TRBJ2-3; perhaps TRBD1 as D (6 bases). V was clipped by 4 bases and J by 2 bases, with 19 bases between them. Germline assignment: CDR1 PRHDT and CDR2 FYEKMQ (reference sequence). The CDR3 totals 17 residues. The CDR3 region has the DNA TGTGCCAGCAGCTCAGCCCGGGACAATTTCTTCACAGATACGCAGTATTTT. As protein: CASSSARDNFFTDTQYF. Full variable domain (remainder filled in from reference TRBV13 and TRBJ2-3): AAGVIQSPRHLIKEKRETATLKCYPIPRHDTVYWYQQGPGQDPQFLISFYEKMQSDKGSIPDRFSAQQFSDYHSELNMSSLELGDSALYFCASSSARDNFFTDTQYFGPGTRLTVL.

This sequence joins TRBV25-1 and TRBJ2-3; no reliable D call. Trimming removed 6 bases at V and 2 bases at J, with 6 bases between. Per the germline V gene, CDR1 is MGHDK and CDR2 is SYGVNS. The CDR3 has 12 residues. Written as DNA, the CDR3 is TGTGCCAGCAGGGTCCCCACAGATACGCAGTATTTT. This codes for CASRVPTDTQYF.

The genes are TRBV30 and TRBJ1-2; the D is unclear. The CDR3 contains 13 residues. V lost 2 bases and J lost 1, with 8 bases in between. Germline CDR1 and CDR2: GTSNPN and SVGIG (reference sequence). This chain's CDR3 is CAWSLANNYGYTF. Written as DNA, the CDR3 is TGTGCCTGGAGTTTAGCGAATAACTATGGCTACACCTTC. The whole variable domain, filled in from reference TRBV30 and TRBJ1-2, reads SQTIHQWPATLVQPVGSPLSLECTVEGTSNPNLYWYRQAAGRGLQLLFYSVGIGQISSEVPQNLSASRPQDRQFILSSKKLLLSDSGFYLCAWSLANNYGYTFGSGTRLTVV.

J is TRBJ2-3 and V is TRBV27; tentatively, D is TRBD2 (6 bases). V was pared by 4 bases and J by 6 bases, with 20 bases between. The CDR3 runs to 16 residues. The germline gives CDR1 MNHEY, CDR2 SMNVEV (reference sequence). The CDR3 DNA sequence: TGTGCCAGCAGTTCCTTGGGGGACTCCCCCAGTGATACGCAGTATTTT. It specifies CASSSLGDSPSDTQYF.

In regard to this clone: Different DNA sequences within this sample yield the same CDR3. V gene TRBV11-2 combines with J gene TRBJ2-1; 7 bases line up with TRBD2. The junction had 4 bases not matched to a gene; V was cut back by 1 base and J by 1 base. The CDR3 runs to 16 residues. Germline CDR1 is SGHAT and CDR2 is FQNNGV. CDR3 coding DNA: TGTGCCAGCAGCTTAGGGAGACTAGCTTCCTACAATGAGCAGTTCTTC. This codes for CASSLGRLASYNEQFF.

This chain links TRBV6-5 with TRBJ2-7, with 7 bases that match TRBD2. With V trimmed by 0 bases and J by 4 bases, 9 bases remained unmatched. CDR1 and CDR2 (germline): MNHEY, SVGAGI. CDR3 length: 16 residues. CDR3 nucleotide sequence: TGTGCCAGCAGTTACTCGATGGGAGGGATTCGGTACGAGCAGTACTTC. It specifies CASSYSMGGIRYEQYF.

The chain recombines TRBV27 with TRBJ2-2, with TRBD1 matching over 8 bases. From germline, CDR1 is MNHEY and CDR2 SMNVEV (reference sequence). CDR3 length: 15 residues. The V segment lost 5 bases and the J segment 5 bases; nucleotides outside the gene matches: 7. Here the CDR3 reads CASSVRTGRTGELFF. In DNA form, the CDR3 reads TGTGCCAGCAGTGTAAGGACAGGGCGGACCGGGGAGCTGTTTTTT.

A remark on this clone: Relative to the germline gene, one junction end is altered; a read error may explain this. The chain recombines TRBV25-1 with TRBJ1-2, with D hard to call. This CDR3 contains 11 residues. CDR1 and CDR2 from the germline V gene are MGHDK and SYGVNS. The CDR3 DNA sequence: TGTGCCAGCAGTGCTCCCTATGGCTGCACCTTC. It yields the protein CASSAPYGCTF.